This T cell receptor beta chain comes out of a study of cytomegalovirus exposure and HLA in healthy donors. Overall study findings and caveats: No immune exposure information besides CMV serostatus was available.

In germline, CDR1 is SNHLY, CDR2 FYNNEI. There are 15 residues in the CDR3. The V gene lost 1 base and the J gene lost 3 bases, with 13 bases spanning the gap. In the PCR, 60 Vbeta and 13 Jbeta primers were used. The repertoire was sequenced with immunoSEQ multiplex PCR; TCRdb's copy has only in-frame clones and lacks some. The table has under 200,000 clones, approximately 71% seen once. This clone appeared a few times. Its specificity is unknown. The receptor was isolated from a woman in her 40s in good health and CMV-seropositive. This chain links TRBV2 with TRBJ2-7; D not resolved. The sample taken for sequencing was PBMCs. Here the CDR3 DNA reads TGTGCCAGCAGTGAAGAAGCTCCACCCTTCTACGAGCAGTACTTC. The encoded protein is CASSEEAPPFYEQYF.